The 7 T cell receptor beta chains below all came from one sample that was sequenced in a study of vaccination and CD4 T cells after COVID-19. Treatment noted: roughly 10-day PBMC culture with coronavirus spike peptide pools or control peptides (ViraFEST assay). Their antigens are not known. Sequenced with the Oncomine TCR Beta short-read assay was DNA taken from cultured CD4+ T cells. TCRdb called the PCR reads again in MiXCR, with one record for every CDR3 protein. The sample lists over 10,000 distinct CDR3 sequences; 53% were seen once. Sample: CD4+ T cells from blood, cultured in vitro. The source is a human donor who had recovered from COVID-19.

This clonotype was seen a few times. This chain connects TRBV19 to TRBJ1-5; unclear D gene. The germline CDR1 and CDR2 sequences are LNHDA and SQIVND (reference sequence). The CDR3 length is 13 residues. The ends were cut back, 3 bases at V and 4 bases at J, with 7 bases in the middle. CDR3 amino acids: CASSIGENQPQHF. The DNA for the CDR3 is TGTGCCAGTAGTATCGGTGAGAATCAGCCCCAGCATTTT.

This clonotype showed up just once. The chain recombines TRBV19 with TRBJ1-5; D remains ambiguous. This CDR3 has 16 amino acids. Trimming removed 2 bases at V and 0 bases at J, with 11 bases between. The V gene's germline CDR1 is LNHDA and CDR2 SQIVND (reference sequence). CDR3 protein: CASSIQSGISNQPQHF. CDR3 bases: TGTGCCAGTAGTATACAGTCGGGGATTAGCAATCAGCCCCAGCATTTT.

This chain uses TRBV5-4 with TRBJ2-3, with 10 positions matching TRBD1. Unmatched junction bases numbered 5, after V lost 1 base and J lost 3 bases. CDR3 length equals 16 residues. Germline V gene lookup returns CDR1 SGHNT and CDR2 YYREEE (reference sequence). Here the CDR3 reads CASSLRGTGVTDTQYF. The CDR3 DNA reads TGTGCCAGCAGCTTGCGAGGGACAGGGGTGACAGATACGCAGTATTTT.

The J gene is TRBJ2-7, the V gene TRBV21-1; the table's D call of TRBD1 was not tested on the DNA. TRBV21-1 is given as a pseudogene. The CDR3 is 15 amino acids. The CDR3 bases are TGTGCCAGCAGCCCCCGGCGGACACGAGACTGCGAGCAGTACTTC. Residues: CASSPRRTRDCEQYF.

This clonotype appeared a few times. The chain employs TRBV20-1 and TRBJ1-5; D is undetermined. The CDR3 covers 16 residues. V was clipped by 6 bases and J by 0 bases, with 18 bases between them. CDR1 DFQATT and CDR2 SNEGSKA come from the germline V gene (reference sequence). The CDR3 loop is CSASIDSGGSNQPQHF. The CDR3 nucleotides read TGCAGTGCCAGCATTGATTCGGGCGGTAGCAATCAGCCCCAGCATTTT.

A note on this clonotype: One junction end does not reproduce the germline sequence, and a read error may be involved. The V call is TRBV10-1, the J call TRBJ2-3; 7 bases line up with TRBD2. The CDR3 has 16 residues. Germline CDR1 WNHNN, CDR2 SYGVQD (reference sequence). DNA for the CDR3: TGCGCCAGCGGTGAGTCGGTTAGCGGGCAAACAGATACGCAGTATTTT. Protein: CASGESVSGQTDTQYF.

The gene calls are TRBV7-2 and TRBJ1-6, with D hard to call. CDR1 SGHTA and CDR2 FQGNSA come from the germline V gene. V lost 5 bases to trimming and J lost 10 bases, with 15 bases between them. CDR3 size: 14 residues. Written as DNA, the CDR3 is TGTGCCAGCAGCGACGAGACACGTCGGTCACCCCTCCACTTT. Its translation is CASSDETRRSPLHF.